This record looks at one TCR beta chain sequence and its context. Its specificity is unknown. These data are taken from a study of CD8 T cells in Susac syndrome. General study points: The study recognized that its TCR sequencing and HLA analysis covered a relatively small number of individuals.

TCR beta was sequenced from blood CD8+ and CD4+ T cells. The CD8+ and CD4+ T cells were negatively isolated, with the TEMRA cells enriched by FACS. cDNA came from approximately 0.5 to 1 ug RNA primed by random hexamers. The CDR3 of TCR beta was amplified by immunoSEQ multiplex PCR across 54 Vbeta and 13 Jbeta. Using its own MiXCR run on the immunoSEQ multiplex PCR reads, TCRdb lists one record per CDR3 protein. The data contain some 190,000 distinct CDR3 sequences, 80% to 95% of them singletons. The ends were cut back, 3 bases at V and 6 bases at J, with 15 bases in the middle. Germline V gene lookup returns CDR1 GTSNPN and CDR2 SVGIG (reference sequence). The CDR3 spans 13 residues.

Sequencing was done on a sample of CD4+ T cells from PBMCs. The receptor's source is a human donor in good health. The chain links TRBV30 to TRBJ2-7; D perhaps matches TRBD2 (6 bases). The CDR3 is CAWSPLGRSEQYF. CDR3 bases: TGTGCCTGGAGCCCACTAGGGAGGTCCGAGCAGTACTTC.